This TCR beta chain was retrieved from a study of OX40 agonist ivuxolimab in advanced cancers. Germline CDR1 is MNHEY and CDR2 is SVGAGI. This CDR3 has 13 amino acids. The ends lost 5 bases at V and 3 bases at J; junction bases unmatched: 3. Data came from immunoSEQ multiplex PCR; TCRdb stores just in-frame clones and leaves some out. The table lists approximately 32,000 clones, approximately 91% of them singletons. Patients who had autoimmune disease history or got systemic immunosuppression were left out. This clonotype was obtained from an adult with an advanced solid tumor such as melanoma, head and neck, liver or kidney cancer. The rearrangement joins TRBV6-5 to TRBJ2-7, with 8 bases identical to TRBD1. The specimen comprised CD4+ or CD8+ T cells sorted from blood, sampled in a trial of the OX40 agonist ivuxolimab. CDR3 bases: TGTGCCAGCAGTCAAACAGGGGGCTACGAGCAGTACTTC. This encodes CASSQTGGYEQYF.